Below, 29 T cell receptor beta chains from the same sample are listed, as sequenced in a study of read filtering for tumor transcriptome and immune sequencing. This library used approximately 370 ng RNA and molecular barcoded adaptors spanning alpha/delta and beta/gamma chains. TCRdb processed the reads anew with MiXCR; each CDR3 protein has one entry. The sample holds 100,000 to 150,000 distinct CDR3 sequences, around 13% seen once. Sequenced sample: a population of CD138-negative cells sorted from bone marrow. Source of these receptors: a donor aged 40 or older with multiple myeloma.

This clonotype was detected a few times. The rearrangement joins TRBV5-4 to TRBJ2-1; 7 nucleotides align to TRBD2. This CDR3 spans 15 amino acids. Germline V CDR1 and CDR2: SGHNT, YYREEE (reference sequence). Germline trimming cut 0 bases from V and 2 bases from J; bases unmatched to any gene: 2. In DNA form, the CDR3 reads TGTGCCAGCAGCTTGGGGGGGGGGGCCTACAATGAGCAGTTCTTC. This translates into CASSLGGGAYNEQFF. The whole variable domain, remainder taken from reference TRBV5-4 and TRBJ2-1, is ETGVTQSPTHLIKTRGQQVTLRCSSQSGHNTVSWYQQALGQGPQFIFQYYREEENGRGNFPPRFSGLQFPNYSSELNVNALELDDSALYLCASSLGGGAYNEQFFGPGTRLTVL.

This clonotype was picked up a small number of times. CDR3 region: CASSMGSAVSGNTIYF. The DNA for the CDR3 is TGTGCCAGTAGTATGGGGTCCGCGGTCTCTGGAAACACCATATATTTT. The chain combines TRBV19 with TRBJ1-3; D unclear. There are 16 residues in the CDR3. V was cut by 3 bases and J by 0 bases, with 12 bases left in between. The germline V gene has CDR1 LNHDA and CDR2 SQIVND (reference sequence).

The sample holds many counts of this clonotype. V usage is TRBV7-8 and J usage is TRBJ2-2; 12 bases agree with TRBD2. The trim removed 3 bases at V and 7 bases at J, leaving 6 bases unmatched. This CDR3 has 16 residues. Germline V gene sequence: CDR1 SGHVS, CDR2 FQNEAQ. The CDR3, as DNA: TGTGCCAGCAGCTTGAGGCTAGCGGGAGGGTTCGGGGAGCTGTTTTTT. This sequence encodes CASSLRLAGGFGELFF.

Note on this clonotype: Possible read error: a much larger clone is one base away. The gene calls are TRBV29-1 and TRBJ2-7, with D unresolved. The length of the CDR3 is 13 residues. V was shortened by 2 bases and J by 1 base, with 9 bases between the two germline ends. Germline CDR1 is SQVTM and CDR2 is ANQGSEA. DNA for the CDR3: TGCAGCGTTGAAATTGAGGAGTCCTACGAGCAGTACTTC. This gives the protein CSVEIEESYEQYF.

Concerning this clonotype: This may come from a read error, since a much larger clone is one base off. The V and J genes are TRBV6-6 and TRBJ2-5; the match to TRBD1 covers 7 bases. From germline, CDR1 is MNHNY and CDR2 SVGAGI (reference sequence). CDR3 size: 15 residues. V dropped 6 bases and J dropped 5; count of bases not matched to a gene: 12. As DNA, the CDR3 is TGTGCCAGCAGGCAACAGGGGTTTGATTTGGAGACCCAGTACTTC. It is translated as CASRQQGFDLETQYF.

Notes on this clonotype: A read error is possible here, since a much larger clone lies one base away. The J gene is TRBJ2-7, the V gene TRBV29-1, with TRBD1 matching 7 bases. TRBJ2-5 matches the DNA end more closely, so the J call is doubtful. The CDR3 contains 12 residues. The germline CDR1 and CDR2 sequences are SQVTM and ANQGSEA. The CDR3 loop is CRVDSGGETQYF. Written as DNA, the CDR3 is TGCAGAGTTGATTCAGGGGGAGAGACCCAGTACTTC.

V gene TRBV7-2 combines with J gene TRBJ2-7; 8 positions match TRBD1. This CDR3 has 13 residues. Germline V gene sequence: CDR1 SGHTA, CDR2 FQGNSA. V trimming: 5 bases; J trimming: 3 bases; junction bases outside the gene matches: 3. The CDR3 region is CASSRGQDYEQYF. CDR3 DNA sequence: TGTGCCAGCAGCCGGGGACAGGACTACGAGCAGTACTTC. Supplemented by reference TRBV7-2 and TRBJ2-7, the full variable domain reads GAGVSQSPSNKVTEKGKDVELRCDPISGHTALYWYRQSLGQGLEFLIYFQGNSAPDKSGLPSDRFSAERTGGSVSTLTIQRTQQEDSAVYLCASSRGQDYEQYFGPGTRLTVT.

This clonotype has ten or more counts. The CDR3 DNA follows: TGTGCCAGCAGCCCGGAAGGGGGCGCAGTTGGCTACACCTTC. It specifies CASSPEGGAVGYTF. The rearrangement links TRBV7-9 to TRBJ1-2; TRBD1 matches at 7 bases. Per germline, CDR1 SEHNR and CDR2 FQNEAQ (reference sequence). Losses at the gene ends were 5 bases for V and 7 bases for J; bases not matched to a gene: 10. CDR3 length: 14 residues.

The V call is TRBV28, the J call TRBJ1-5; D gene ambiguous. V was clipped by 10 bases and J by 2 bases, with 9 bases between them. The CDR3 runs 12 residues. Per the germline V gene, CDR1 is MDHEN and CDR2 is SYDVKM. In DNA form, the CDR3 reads TGTGCCATCAGCCGGGGCAATCAGCCCCAGCATTTT. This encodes CAISRGNQPQHF. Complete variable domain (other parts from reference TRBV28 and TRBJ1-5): DVKVTQSSRYLVKRTGEKVFLECVQDMDHENMFWYRQDPGLGLRLIYFSYDVKMKEKGDIPEGYSVSREKKERFSLILESASTNQTSMYLCAISRGNQPQHFGDGTRLSIL.

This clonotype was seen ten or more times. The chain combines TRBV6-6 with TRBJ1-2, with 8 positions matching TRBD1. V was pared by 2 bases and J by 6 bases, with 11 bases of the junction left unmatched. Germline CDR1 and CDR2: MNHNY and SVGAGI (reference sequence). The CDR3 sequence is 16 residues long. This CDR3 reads CASSYGQGAGYDGYTF. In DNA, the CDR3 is TGTGCCAGCAGTTACGGCCAGGGGGCCGGTTATGATGGCTACACCTTC.

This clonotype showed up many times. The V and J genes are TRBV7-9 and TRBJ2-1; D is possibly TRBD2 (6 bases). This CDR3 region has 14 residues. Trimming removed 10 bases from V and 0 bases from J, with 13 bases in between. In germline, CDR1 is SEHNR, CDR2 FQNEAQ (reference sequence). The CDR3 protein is CATARDSSYNEQFF. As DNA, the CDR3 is TGTGCCACGGCCCGGGACTCCTCCTACAATGAGCAGTTCTTC.

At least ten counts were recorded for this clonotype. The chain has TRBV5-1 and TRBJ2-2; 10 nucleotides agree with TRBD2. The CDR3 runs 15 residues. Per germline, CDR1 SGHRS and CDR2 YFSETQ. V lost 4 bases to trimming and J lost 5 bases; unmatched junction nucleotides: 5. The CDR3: CASSGASGSTGELFF. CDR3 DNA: TGCGCCAGCAGCGGGGCTAGCGGGAGTACCGGGGAGCTGTTTTTT.

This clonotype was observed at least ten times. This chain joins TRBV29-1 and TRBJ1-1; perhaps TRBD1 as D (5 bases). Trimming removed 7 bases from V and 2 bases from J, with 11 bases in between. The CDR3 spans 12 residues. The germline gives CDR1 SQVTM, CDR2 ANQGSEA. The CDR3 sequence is CSGDQGNTEAFF. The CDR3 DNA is TGCAGCGGGGATCAGGGCAACACTGAAGCTTTCTTT.

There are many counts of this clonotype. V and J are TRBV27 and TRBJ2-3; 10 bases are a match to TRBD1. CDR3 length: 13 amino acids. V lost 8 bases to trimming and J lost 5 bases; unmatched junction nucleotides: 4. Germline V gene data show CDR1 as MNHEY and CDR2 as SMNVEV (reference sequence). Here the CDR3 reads CASRDRGVDTQYF. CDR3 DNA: TGTGCCAGCCGGGACAGGGGTGTAGATACGCAGTATTTT.

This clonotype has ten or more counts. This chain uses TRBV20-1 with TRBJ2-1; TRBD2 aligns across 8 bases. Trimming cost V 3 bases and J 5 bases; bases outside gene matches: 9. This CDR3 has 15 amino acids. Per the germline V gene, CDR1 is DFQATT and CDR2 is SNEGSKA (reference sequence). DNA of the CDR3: TGCAGTGCTAGTTCGAAGCGGGAGTGGAACAATGAGCAGTTCTTC. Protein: CSASSKREWNNEQFF.

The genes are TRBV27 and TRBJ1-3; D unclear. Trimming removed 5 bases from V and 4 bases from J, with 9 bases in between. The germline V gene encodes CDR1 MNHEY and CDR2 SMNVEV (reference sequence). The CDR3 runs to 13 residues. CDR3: CASSAVMGNTIYF. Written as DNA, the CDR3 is TGTGCCAGCAGTGCGGTGATGGGAAACACCATATATTTT.

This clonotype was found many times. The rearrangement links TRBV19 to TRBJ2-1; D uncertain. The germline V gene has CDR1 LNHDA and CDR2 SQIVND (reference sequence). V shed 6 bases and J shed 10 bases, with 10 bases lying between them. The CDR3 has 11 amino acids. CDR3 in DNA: TGTGCCAGTAGATGGAGATCCGAGCAGTTCTTC. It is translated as CASRWRSEQFF.

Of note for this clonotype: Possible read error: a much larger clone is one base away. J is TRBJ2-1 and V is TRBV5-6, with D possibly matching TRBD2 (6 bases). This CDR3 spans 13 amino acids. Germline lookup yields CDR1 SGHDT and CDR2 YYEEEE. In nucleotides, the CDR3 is TGTGCCGGCAGCTTGGCCGTGGGGGACTCCCGGATCTTC. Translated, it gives CAGSLAVGDSRIF.

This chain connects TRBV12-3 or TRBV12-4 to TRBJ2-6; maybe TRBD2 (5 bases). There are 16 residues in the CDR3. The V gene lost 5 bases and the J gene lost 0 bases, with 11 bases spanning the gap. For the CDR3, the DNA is TGTGCCAGCAGTCCTAGACGGGGCTCTGGGGCCAACGTCCTGACTTTC. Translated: CASSPRRGSGANVLTF.

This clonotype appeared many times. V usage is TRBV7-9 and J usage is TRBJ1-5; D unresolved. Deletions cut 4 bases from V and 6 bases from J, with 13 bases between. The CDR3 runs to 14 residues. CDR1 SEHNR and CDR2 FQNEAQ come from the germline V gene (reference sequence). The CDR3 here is CASSSDSARQPQHF. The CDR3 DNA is TGTGCCAGCAGCTCTGATTCGGCTCGTCAGCCCCAGCATTTT.

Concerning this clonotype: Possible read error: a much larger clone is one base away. The CDR3 sequence is CAGAPGEAASGEQFF. The CDR3 nucleotides are TGTGCCGGCGCCCCGGGGGAGGCAGCCTCAGGGGAGCAGTTCTTC. The chain has TRBV7-3 and TRBJ2-1; tentatively, D is TRBD2 (6 bases). CDR1 is SGHTA and CDR2 is FQGTGA in the germline V gene. The length of the CDR3 is 15 residues. Trimming left V 11 bases short and J 10 bases short, with 27 bases between. The entire variable domain, with the rest obtained from reference TRBV7-3 and TRBJ2-1, is as follows: GAGVSQTPSNKVTEKGKYVELRCDPISGHTALYWYRQSLGQGPEFLIYFQGTGAADDSGLPNDRFFAVRPEGSVSTLKIQRTERGDSAVYLCAGAPGEAASGEQFFGPGTRLTVL.

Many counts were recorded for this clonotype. CDR3 in amino acids: CSANNHGGQGALYYGYTF. As DNA, the CDR3 is TGCAGTGCAAACAACCACGGGGGACAGGGGGCATTATACTATGGCTACACCTTC. The chain joins TRBV20-1 to TRBJ1-2, with 12 bases aligning to TRBD1. V lost 6 bases to trimming and J lost 3 bases; unmatched junction nucleotides: 17. CDR3 size: 18 residues. Looked up from germline, CDR1 is DFQATT and CDR2 is SNEGSKA (reference sequence).

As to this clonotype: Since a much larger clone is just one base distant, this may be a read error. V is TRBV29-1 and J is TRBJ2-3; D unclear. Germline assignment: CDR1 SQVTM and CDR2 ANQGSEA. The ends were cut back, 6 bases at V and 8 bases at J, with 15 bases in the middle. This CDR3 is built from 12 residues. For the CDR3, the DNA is TGCAGCGTGAGCGATTCGACGGGTACGCAGTATTTT. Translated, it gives CSVSDSTGTQYF.

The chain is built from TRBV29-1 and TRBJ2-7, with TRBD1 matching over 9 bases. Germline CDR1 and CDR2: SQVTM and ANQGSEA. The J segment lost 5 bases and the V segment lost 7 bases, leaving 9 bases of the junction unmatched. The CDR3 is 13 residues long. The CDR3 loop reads CSAGQGLSHEQYF. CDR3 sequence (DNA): TGCAGCGCTGGACAGGGGCTTAGCCACGAGCAGTACTTC.

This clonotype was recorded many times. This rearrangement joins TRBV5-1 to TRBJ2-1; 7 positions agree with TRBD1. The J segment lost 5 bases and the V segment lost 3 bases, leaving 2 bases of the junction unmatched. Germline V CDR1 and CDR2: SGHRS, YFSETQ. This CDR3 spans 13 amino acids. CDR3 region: CASSWGTDNEQFF. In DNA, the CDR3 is TGCGCCAGCAGCTGGGGGACAGACAATGAGCAGTTCTTC.

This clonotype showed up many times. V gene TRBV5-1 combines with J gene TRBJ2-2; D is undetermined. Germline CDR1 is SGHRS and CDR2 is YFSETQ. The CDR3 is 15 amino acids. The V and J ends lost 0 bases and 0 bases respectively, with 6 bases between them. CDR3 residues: CASSLGPPNTGELFF. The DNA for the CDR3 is TGCGCCAGCAGCTTGGGACCACCGAACACCGGGGAGCTGTTTTTT.

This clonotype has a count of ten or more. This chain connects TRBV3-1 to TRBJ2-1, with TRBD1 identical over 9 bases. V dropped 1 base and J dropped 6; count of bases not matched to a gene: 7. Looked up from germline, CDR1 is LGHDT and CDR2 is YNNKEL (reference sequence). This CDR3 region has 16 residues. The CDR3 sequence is CASSQGPGQGANEQFF. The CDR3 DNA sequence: TGTGCCAGCAGCCAAGGCCCGGGACAGGGTGCCAATGAGCAGTTCTTC.

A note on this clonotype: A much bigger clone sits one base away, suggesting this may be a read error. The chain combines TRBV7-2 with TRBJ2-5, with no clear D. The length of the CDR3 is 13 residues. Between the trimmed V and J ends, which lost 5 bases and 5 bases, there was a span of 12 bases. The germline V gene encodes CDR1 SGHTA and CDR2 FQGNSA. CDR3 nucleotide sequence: TGTGCCAGCAGCCCCGAGGAACGCGAGACCCAGTACTTC. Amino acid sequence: CASSPEERETQYF.

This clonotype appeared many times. CDR3 in amino acids: CSARGQSSYEQYF. The CDR3 DNA reads as TGCAGTGCTAGGGGCCAAAGCTCCTACGAGCAGTACTTC. The J gene is TRBJ2-7, the V gene TRBV20-1; D uncertain. V lost 3 bases and J lost 0, with 9 bases in between. The CDR3 runs to 13 residues. Germline CDR1 DFQATT, CDR2 SNEGSKA (reference sequence).